This TCR beta chain was sequenced in a study of shared clonotypes between healthy human individuals. It was at deep level that the assay was run. 300 ng DNA, tens of thousands of T cell genomes, went into unsorted PBMC replicate PCRs. Libraries were prepared by immunoSEQ multiplex PCR; TCRdb keeps only in-frame clonotypes and omits some of them. In the table there are 470,000 or so clones, more than 75% of which are singletons. V dropped 0 bases and J dropped 5 bases, with 13 bases sitting between them. Germline CDR1 is SNHLY and CDR2 is FYNNEI. The CDR3 covers 15 residues. For genomic DNA, unsorted samples relied on tens of millions of PBMCs.

The V and J genes are TRBV2 and TRBJ2-5; possible D gene TRBD2, 6 bases. The sample consisted of PBMCs. The receptor's source is a woman aged 40 to 49 in good health. Some clones in this sample may be carry-over from other donors' samples. The CDR3, as DNA: TGTGCCAGCAGTGAAGCGCGCGGGGTAGGGGAGACCCAGTACTTC. Translation: CASSEARGVGETQYF.